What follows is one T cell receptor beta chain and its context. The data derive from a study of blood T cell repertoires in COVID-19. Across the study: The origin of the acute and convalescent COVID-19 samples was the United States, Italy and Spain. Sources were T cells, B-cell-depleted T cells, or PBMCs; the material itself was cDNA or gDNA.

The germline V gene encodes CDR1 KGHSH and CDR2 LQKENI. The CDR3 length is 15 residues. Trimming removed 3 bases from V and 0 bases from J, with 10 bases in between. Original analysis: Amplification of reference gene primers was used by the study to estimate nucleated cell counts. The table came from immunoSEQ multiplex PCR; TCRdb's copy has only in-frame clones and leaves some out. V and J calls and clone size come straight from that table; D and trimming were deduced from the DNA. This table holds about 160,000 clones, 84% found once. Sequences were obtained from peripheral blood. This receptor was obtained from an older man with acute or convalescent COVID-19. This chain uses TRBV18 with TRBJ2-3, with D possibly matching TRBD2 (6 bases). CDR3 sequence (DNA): TGTGCCAGCTCACCTGCGGGGCTCAGCACAGATACGCAGTATTTT. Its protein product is CASSPAGLSTDTQYF.